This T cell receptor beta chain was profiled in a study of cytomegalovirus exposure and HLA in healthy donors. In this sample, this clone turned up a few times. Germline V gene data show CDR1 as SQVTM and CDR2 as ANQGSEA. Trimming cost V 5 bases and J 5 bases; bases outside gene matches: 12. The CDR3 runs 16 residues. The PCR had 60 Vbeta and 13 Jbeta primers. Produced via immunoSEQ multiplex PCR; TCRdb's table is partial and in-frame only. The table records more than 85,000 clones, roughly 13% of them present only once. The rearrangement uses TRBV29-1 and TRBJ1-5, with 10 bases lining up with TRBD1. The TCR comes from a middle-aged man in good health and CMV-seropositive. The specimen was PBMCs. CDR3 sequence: CSVLLSGTGDYQPQHF. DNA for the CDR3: TGCAGCGTTCTCTTATCCGGGACAGGGGACTATCAGCCCCAGCATTTT.